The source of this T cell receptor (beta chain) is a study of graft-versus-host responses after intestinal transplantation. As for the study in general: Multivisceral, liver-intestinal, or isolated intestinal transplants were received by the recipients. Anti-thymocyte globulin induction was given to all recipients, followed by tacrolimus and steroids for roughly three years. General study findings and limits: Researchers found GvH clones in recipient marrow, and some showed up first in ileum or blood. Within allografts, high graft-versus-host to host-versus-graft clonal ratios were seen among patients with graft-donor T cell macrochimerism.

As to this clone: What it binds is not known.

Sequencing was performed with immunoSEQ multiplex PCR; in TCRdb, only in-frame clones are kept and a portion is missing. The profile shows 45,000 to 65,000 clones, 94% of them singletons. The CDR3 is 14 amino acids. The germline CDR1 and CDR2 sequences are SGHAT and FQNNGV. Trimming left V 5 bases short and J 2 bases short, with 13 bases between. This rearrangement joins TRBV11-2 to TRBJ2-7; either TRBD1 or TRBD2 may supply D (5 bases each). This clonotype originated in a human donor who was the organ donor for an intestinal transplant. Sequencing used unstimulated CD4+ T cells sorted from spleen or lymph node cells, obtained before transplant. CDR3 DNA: TGTGCCAGCAGCGCCACCCAGGGACCCTACGAGCAGTACTTC. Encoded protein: CASSATQGPYEQYF.